Below, 22 T cell receptor beta chains from the same sample are listed, as sequenced in a study of shared clonotypes between healthy human individuals. Assay: immunoSEQ multiplex PCR; the TCRdb copy retains only in-frame clones and omits some. The table shows some 1,600,000 clones, with about 98% occurring only once. The sequencing input was naive CD4+ T cells sorted from blood. The sample's subset: CD45RA+ positively selected. Source of these receptors: a man aged 30-40 years in good health.

The genes are TRBV29-1 and TRBJ2-3; 10 bases fit TRBD2. With V trimmed by 3 bases and J by 5 bases, 2 bases remained unmatched. CDR1 is SQVTM, CDR2 ANQGSEA, per germline. The CDR3 length is 13 residues. CDR3 residues: CSVEASGRDTQYF. The DNA of the CDR3 is TGCAGCGTTGAGGCTAGCGGGAGAGATACGCAGTATTTT.

The chain combines TRBV7-9 with TRBJ1-1; D may be TRBD1 (5 bases). Germline V gives CDR1 SEHNR, CDR2 FQNEAQ (reference sequence). This CDR3 comprises 15 residues. The V end was cut by 3 bases, the J end by 7 bases, with 18 bases between. The CDR3 DNA reads TGTGCCAGCAGCTTCGACCGACAGCGGAGAAATGAAGCTTTCTTT. This codes for CASSFDRQRRNEAFF.

The chain is built from TRBV6-1 and TRBJ2-5; 15 nucleotides match TRBD2. Germline V CDR1 and CDR2: MNHNS, SASEGT. The ends lost 2 bases at V and 3 bases at J; junction bases unmatched: 4. This CDR3 spans 17 amino acids. CDR3 region: CASSETGLAGGKETQYF. CDR3 coding DNA: TGTGCCAGCAGTGAAACCGGACTAGCGGGAGGGAAAGAGACCCAGTACTTC.

For this clone: An end of the junction differs from the germline gene, which may be a read error. The chain combines TRBV7-3 with TRBJ2-1; 8 bases align to TRBD2. The CDR3 loop spans 13 amino acids. In germline, CDR1 is SGHTA, CDR2 FQGTGA. The CDR3 here is CASSLMASGLRVF. The CDR3, as DNA: TGTGCCAGCAGCTTAATGGCTAGCGGGCTCCGAGTCTTC.

The chain has TRBV29-1 and TRBJ2-7; D perhaps matches TRBD2 (5 bases). Germline-derived CDR1 and CDR2 are SQVTM and ANQGSEA. Trimming removed 6 bases at V and 1 base at J, with 13 bases between. This CDR3 has 13 amino acids. The CDR3 nucleotides are TGCAGCGTAGCGAGGCGGGTTTCCTACGAGCAGTACTTC. It translates to CSVARRVSYEQYF.

The rearrangement uses TRBV10-2 and TRBJ2-1, with 14 bases identical to TRBD2. Unmatched junction bases numbered 6, after V lost 9 bases and J lost 5 bases. The CDR3 runs to 15 residues. From germline, CDR1 is WSHSY and CDR2 SAAADI. Here the CDR3 reads CASHGLAGGDNEQFF. CDR3 nucleotides: TGCGCCAGTCACGGACTAGCGGGAGGCGACAATGAGCAGTTCTTC.

The CDR3: CASSKDFSTEAFF. For the CDR3, the DNA is TGTGCCAGCAGCAAGGACTTCAGCACTGAAGCTTTCTTT. The chain joins TRBV7-6 to TRBJ1-1; D call uncertain. V shed 5 bases and J shed 4 bases, with 11 bases lying between them. Germline V gene lookup returns CDR1 SGHVS and CDR2 FNYEAQ. CDR3 size: 13 residues. Full variable domain (remainder filled in from reference TRBV7-6 and TRBJ1-1): GAGVSQSPRYKVTKRGQDVALRCDPISGHVSLYWYRQALGQGPEFLTYFNYEAQQDKSGLPNDRFSAERPEGSISTLTIQRTEQRDSAMYRCASSKDFSTEAFFGQGTRLTVV.

The CDR3 is CASSEKLMGGAGYTF. The CDR3 coding sequence is TGTGCCAGCAGTGAAAAGTTGATGGGGGGAGCTGGCTACACCTTC. The chain recombines TRBV6-1 with TRBJ1-2, with D possibly being TRBD1 (5 bases). V was shortened by 2 bases and J by 7 bases, with 17 bases between the two germline ends. This CDR3 is 15 amino acids long. Germline V gives CDR1 MNHNS, CDR2 SASEGT.

For this clone: This CDR3 is also generated by other DNA sequences in the sample. The V gene is TRBV7-3, the J gene TRBJ2-2, with D maybe TRBD2 (5 bases). The CDR3 totals 14 residues. V was shortened by 5 bases and J by 0 bases, with 7 bases between the two germline ends. In germline, CDR1 is SGHTA, CDR2 FQGTGA. This CDR3 reads CASSLGTNTGELFF. In DNA form, the CDR3 reads TGTGCCAGCAGCCTCGGGACGAACACCGGGGAGCTGTTTTTT.

The J gene is TRBJ1-5, the V gene TRBV12-2. TRBV12-2 is an annotated pseudogene. The CDR3 is made up of 16 amino acids. The CDR3 region is CASRLEGGLGTQPQHF. The CDR3 nucleotides are TGTGCAAGTCGCTTAGAAGGGGGGTTGGGAACTCAGCCCCAGCATTTT.

The V call is TRBV12-2, the J call TRBJ2-2; the tabulated D call, TRBD2, remains unverified against the DNA. TRBV12-2 is given as a pseudogene. The CDR3 has 15 residues. The CDR3 sequence: CASRSTESRTGELFF. In nucleotides, the CDR3 is TGTGCAAGTCGCTCGACCGAATCGAGGACCGGGGAGCTGTTTTTT.

This rearrangement joins TRBV2 to TRBJ1-4, with D possibly TRBD1 on 5 matching bases. This CDR3 has 15 amino acids. The germline CDR1 and CDR2 sequences are SNHLY and FYNNEI. Trimming took 0 bases from V and 6 from J, leaving 11 bases between them. The DNA for the CDR3 is TGTGCCAGCAGTGAAGCCCGGCAGGGATATGAAAAACTGTTTTTT. It specifies CASSEARQGYEKLFF.

The rearrangement uses TRBV9 and TRBJ2-1; 8 nucleotides agree with TRBD2. With 0 bases clipped from V and 6 bases from J, the junction kept 5 bases outside the gene matches. Germline V gives CDR1 SGDLS, CDR2 YYNGEE. The CDR3 consists of 15 residues. The DNA for the CDR3 is TGTGCCAGCAGCGTAGAACTAGCGGAGATCAATGAGCAGTTCTTC. Translated: CASSVELAEINEQFF.

The V gene is TRBV6-1, the J gene TRBJ2-3; D perhaps matches TRBD2 (7 bases). The CDR3 loop spans 13 amino acids. Germline V gene data show CDR1 as MNHNS and CDR2 as SASEGT. The V end lost 6 bases, the J end lost 5 bases, and 12 bases lay between the germline ends. CDR3 in amino acids: CASRYREGDTQYF. The CDR3 DNA reads as TGTGCCAGCAGGTACAGGGAGGGAGATACGCAGTATTTT.

The V and J genes are TRBV4-3 and TRBJ2-3; unclear D gene. Trimming left V 4 bases short and J 6 bases short, with 11 bases between. The CDR3 spans 13 residues. The germline gives CDR1 LGHNA, CDR2 YSLEER. The CDR3 protein is CASSPKVPDTQYF. Here the CDR3 DNA reads TGCGCCAGCAGCCCCAAGGTACCGGATACGCAGTATTTT.

This clone has a single count. The chain recombines TRBV28 with TRBJ2-1, with 9 bases identical to TRBD2. The CDR3 runs to 16 residues. V lost 3 bases and J lost 9; bases outside the gene matches: 12. Germline values: CDR1 MDHEN, CDR2 SYDVKM. In DNA, the CDR3 is TGTGCCAGCAGTTTTCCTAGCGGGATAAGTCTCGGTGAGCAGTTCTTC. Residues: CASSFPSGISLGEQFF.

The chain links TRBV11-2 to TRBJ2-5; 8 nucleotides agree with TRBD2. The CDR3 runs 15 residues. V lost 1 base to trimming and J lost 2 bases; unmatched junction nucleotides: 3. Looked up from germline, CDR1 is SGHAT and CDR2 is FQNNGV. CDR3 amino acids: CASSLAERGQETQYF. The DNA for the CDR3 is TGTGCCAGCAGCTTAGCAGAGCGGGGGCAAGAGACCCAGTACTTC.

This chain joins TRBV28 and TRBJ2-3, with D uncertain. Germline V gene sequence: CDR1 MDHEN, CDR2 SYDVKM. The CDR3 sequence is 14 residues long. Deletions cut 3 bases from V and 2 bases from J, with 9 bases between. DNA for the CDR3: TGTGCCAGCAGTTTGCGGCAGGACACAGATACGCAGTATTTT. Its protein product is CASSLRQDTDTQYF. Using reference TRBV28 and TRBJ2-3 for the parts outside the CDR3, the full variable domain is DVKVTQSSRYLVKRTGEKVFLECVQDMDHENMFWYRQDPGLGLRLIYFSYDVKMKEKGDIPEGYSVSREKKERFSLILESASTNQTSMYLCASSLRQDTDTQYFGPGTRLTVL.

This sequence joins TRBV29-1 and TRBJ1-1; D ambiguous. Per the germline V gene, CDR1 is SQVTM and CDR2 is ANQGSEA. Trimming removed 4 bases from V and 5 bases from J, with 14 bases in between. This CDR3 region has 13 residues. This chain's CDR3 is CSVVRGIRTEAFF. The CDR3 bases are TGCAGCGTTGTTCGGGGAATTAGGACTGAAGCTTTCTTT.

The gene calls are TRBV30 and TRBJ1-5, with D hard to call. CDR1 is GTSNPN and CDR2 is SVGIG in the germline V gene (reference sequence). The CDR3 totals 14 residues. The ends were cut back, 1 base at V and 0 bases at J, with 7 bases in the middle. The CDR3: CAWSAQFSNQPQHF. DNA for the CDR3: TGTGCCTGGAGTGCACAGTTTAGCAATCAGCCCCAGCATTTT.

In this sample, this clone turned up once. The chain recombines TRBV18 with TRBJ1-4, with 7 bases fitting TRBD1. The CDR3 loop spans 14 amino acids. CDR1 KGHSH and CDR2 LQKENI come from the germline V gene. V trimming: 3 bases; J trimming: 8 bases; junction bases outside the gene matches: 6. CDR3 DNA: TGTGCCAGCTCACCTGGCAGGGGGGAAGAAAAACTGTTTTTT. This translates into CASSPGRGEEKLFF.

The chain combines TRBV6-5 with TRBJ1-2; D remains ambiguous. This CDR3 is built from 14 residues. Germline lookup yields CDR1 MNHEY and CDR2 SVGAGI. Trimming pared 2 bases from V and 7 bases from J, leaving 14 bases between. CDR3 in amino acids: CASSYTTFGSGYTF. CDR3 DNA: TGTGCCAGCAGTTACACAACCTTTGGCTCTGGCTACACCTTC.